This TCR beta chain is from a study of blood T cell repertoires in COVID-19. Study-wide background: Sites in the United States, Italy and Spain provided acute and convalescent COVID-19 samples. The cDNA or gDNA used as material had been derived from T cells, B-cell-depleted T cells, or PBMCs.

The germline V and J ends were trimmed by 3 bases and 10 bases, with 18 bases remaining between them. Germline V CDR1 and CDR2: SEHNR, FQNEAQ (reference sequence). The CDR3 is 14 amino acids. How the authors handled the data: Reference gene primer amplification gave nucleated cell count estimates. Using immunoSEQ multiplex PCR, the repertoire was profiled, and TCRdb retains in-frame clones only, with some absent. V, J and clone size reflect that table, while D and trimming were determined from the DNA. The sample holds about 51,000 clones, approximately 86% seen once. The table lists this clone with a count of one.

The sample was peripheral blood. The chain couples TRBV7-9 to TRBJ1-2; possibly TRBD1 for D (5 bases). The TCR originated in a man in his 60s with acute or convalescent COVID-19. The CDR3 coding sequence is TGTGCCAGCAGCTTTTCCTCCGCAGGGCATGACTACACCTTC. As protein: CASSFSSAGHDYTF.